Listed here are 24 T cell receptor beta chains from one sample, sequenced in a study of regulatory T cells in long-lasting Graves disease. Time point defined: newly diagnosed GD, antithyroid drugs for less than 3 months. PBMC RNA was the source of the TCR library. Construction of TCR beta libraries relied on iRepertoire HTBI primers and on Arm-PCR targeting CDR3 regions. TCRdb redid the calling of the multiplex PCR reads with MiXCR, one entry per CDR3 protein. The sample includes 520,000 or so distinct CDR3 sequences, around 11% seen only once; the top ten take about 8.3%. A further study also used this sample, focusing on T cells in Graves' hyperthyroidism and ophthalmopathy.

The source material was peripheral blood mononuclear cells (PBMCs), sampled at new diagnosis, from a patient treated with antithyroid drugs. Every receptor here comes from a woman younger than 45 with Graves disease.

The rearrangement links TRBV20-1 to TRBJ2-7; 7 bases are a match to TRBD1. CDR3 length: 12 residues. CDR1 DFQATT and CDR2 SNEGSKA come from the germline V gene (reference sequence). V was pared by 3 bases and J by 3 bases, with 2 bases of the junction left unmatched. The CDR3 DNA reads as TGCAGTGCTAGTGGGACAGTCTACGAGCAGTACTTC. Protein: CSASGTVYEQYF.

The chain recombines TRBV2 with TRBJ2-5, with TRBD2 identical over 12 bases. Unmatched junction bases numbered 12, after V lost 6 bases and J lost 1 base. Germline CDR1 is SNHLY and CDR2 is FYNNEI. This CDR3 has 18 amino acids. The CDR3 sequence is CASRLTSGSSSGQETQYF. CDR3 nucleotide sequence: TGTGCCAGCAGGCTGACTAGCGGGAGTAGTAGCGGCCAAGAGACCCAGTACTTC. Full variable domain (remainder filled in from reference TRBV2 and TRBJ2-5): EPEVTQTPSHQVTQMGQEVILRCVPISNHLYFYWYRQILGQKVEFLVSFYNNEISEKSEIFDDQFSVERPDGSNFTLKIRSTKLEDSAMYFCASRLTSGSSSGQETQYFGPGTRLLVL.

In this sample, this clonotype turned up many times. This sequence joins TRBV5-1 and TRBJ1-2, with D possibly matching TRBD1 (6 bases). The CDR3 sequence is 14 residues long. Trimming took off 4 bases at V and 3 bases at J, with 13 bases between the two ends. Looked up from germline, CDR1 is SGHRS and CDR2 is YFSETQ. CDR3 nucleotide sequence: TGCGCCAGCAGCCGCGACAGGTTGGACTATGGCTACACCTTC. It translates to CASSRDRLDYGYTF.

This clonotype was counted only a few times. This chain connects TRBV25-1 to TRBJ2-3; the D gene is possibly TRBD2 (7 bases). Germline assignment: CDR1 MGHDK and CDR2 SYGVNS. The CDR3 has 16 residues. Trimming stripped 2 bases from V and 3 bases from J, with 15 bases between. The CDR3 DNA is TGTGCCAGCAGTGAAAGTCGGGGGGCGGGAACAGATACGCAGTATTTT. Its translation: CASSESRGAGTDTQYF.

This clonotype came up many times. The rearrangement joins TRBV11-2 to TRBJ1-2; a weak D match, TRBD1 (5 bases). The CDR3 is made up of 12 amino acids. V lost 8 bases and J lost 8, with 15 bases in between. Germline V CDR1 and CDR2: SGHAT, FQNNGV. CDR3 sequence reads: CASGDSRRGYTF. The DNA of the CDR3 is TGTGCCAGCGGTGACAGCAGACGAGGCTACACCTTC.

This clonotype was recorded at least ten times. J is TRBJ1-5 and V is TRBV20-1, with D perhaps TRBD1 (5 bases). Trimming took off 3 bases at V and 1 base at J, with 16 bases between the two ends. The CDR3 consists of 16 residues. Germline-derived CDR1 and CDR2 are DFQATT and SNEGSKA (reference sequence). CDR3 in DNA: TGCAGTGCTAGCGGCCCAGGGATAGGGAGCAATCAGCCCCAGCATTTT. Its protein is CSASGPGIGSNQPQHF.

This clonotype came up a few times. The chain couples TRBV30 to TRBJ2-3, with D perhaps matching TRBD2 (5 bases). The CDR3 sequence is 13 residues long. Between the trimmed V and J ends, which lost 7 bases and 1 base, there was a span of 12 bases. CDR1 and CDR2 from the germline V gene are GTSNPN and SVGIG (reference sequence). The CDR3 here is CALDSHGTDTQYF. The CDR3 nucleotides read TGTGCCTTGGACTCCCATGGCACAGATACGCAGTATTTT.

The CDR3 DNA sequence: TGTGCCAGCAGTGAACCGGGCCTCACTGAAGCTTTCTTT. As protein: CASSEPGLTEAFF. The chain couples TRBV25-1 to TRBJ1-1; unclear D gene. The CDR3 is made up of 13 amino acids. Germline V gene sequence: CDR1 MGHDK, CDR2 SYGVNS. V was cut by 2 bases and J by 4 bases, with 8 bases left in between.

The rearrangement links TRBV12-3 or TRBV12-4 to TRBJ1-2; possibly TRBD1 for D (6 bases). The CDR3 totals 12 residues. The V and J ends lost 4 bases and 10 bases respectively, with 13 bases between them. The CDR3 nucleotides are TGTGCCAGCAGTTACCGAGGGGGGCCCTACACCTTC. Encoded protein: CASSYRGGPYTF.

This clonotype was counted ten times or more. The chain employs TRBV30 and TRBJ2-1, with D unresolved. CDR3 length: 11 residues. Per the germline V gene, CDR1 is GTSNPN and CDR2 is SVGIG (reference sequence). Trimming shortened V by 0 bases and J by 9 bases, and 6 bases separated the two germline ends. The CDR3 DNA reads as TGTGCCTGGAGTGTAATCTTTGAGCAGTTCTTC. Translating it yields CAWSVIFEQFF. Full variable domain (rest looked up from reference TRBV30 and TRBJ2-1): SQTIHQWPATLVQPVGSPLSLECTVEGTSNPNLYWYRQAAGRGLQLLFYSVGIGQISSEVPQNLSASRPQDRQFILSSKKLLLSDSGFYLCAWSVIFEQFFGPGTRLTVL.

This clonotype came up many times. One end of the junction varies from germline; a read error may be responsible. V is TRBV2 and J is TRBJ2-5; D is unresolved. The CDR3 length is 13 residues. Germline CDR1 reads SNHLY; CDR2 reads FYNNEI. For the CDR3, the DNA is TGTGCCAGCAGTGAAAGGGTTCTCGAAGGGCTTAACTTC. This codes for CASSERVLEGLNF.

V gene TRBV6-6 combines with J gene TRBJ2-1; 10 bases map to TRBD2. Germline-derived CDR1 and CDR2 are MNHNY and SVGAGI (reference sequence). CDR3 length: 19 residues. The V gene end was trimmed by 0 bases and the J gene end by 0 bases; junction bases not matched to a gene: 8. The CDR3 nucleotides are TGTGCCAGCAGTTACTCGGGAGCGGGAGGGCCCCTCTCCTACAATGAGCAGTTCTTC. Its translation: CASSYSGAGGPLSYNEQFF.

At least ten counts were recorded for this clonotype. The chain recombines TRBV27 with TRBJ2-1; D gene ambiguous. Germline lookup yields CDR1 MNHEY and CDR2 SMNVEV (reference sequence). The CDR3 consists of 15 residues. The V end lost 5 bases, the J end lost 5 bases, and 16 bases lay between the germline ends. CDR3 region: CASSPWSPKDNEQFF. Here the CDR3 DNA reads TGTGCCAGCAGTCCCTGGAGTCCCAAGGACAATGAGCAGTTCTTC.

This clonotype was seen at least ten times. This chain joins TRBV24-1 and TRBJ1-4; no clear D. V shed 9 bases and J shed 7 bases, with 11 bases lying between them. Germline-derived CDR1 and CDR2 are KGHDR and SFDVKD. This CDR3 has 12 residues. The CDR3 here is CATSGNGEKLFF. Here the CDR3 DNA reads TGTGCCACCTCAGGAAACGGTGAAAAACTGTTTTTT.

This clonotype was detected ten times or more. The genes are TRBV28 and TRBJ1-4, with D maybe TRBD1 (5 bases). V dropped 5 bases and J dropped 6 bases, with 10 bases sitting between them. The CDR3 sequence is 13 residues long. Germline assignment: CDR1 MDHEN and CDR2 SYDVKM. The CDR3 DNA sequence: TGTGCCAGCAGTCCTCCACAGGATGAAAAACTGTTTTTT. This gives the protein CASSPPQDEKLFF.

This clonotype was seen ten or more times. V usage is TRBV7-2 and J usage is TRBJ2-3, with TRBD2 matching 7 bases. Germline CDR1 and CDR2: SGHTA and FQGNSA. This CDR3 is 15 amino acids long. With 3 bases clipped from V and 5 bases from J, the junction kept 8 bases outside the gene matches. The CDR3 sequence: CASSLRAGDRDTQYF. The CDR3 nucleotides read TGTGCCAGCAGCTTGAGGGCGGGAGACAGAGATACGCAGTATTTT.

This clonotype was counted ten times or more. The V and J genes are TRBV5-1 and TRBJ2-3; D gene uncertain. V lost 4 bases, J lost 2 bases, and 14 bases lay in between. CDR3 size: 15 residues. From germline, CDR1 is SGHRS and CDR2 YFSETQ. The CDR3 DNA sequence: TGCGCCAGCAGCCCTTCGTGGGGATACACAGATACGCAGTATTTT. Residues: CASSPSWGYTDTQYF.

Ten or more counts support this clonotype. The DNA for the CDR3 is TGTGCCAGCAGTGCCGGGACAGAGCAGTTCTTC. Encoded protein: CASSAGTEQFF. The V gene is TRBV28, the J gene TRBJ2-1; tentatively, D is TRBD1 (6 bases). V dropped 5 bases and J dropped 10 bases, with 9 bases sitting between them. Per the germline V gene, CDR1 is MDHEN and CDR2 is SYDVKM. CDR3 length equals 11 residues.

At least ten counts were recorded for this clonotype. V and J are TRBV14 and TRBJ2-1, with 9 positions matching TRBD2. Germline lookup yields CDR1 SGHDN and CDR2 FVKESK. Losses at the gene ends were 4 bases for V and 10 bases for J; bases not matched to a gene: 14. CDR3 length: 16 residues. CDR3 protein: CASSPNGASGIGEQFF. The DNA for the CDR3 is TGTGCCAGCAGCCCTAATGGAGCTAGCGGGATTGGCGAGCAGTTCTTC.

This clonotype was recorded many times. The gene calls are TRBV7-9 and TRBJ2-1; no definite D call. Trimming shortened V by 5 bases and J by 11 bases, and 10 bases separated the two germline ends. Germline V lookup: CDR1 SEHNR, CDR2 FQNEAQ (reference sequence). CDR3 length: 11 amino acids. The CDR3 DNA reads TGTGCCAGCAGCCCCGAACGTCAGCAGTTCTTC. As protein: CASSPERQQFF.

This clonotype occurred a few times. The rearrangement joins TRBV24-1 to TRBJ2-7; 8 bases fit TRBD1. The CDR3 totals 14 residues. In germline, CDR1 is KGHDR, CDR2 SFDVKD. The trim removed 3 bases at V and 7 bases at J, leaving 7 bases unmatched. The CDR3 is CATSDGQGVNEQYF. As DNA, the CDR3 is TGTGCCACCAGTGATGGACAGGGTGTCAATGAGCAGTACTTC.

Here the CDR3 reads CASSQEWNPNQPQHF. The CDR3 DNA follows: TGCGCCAGCAGCCAAGAGTGGAACCCCAATCAGCCCCAGCATTTT. The rearrangement uses TRBV4-1 and TRBJ1-5; D gene ambiguous. Trimming shortened V by 0 bases and J by 3 bases, and 9 bases separated the two germline ends. This CDR3 spans 15 amino acids. Germline CDR1 is MGHRA and CDR2 is YSYEKL.

DNA for the CDR3: TGTGCCAGCAGCTTAGCTGGCCTGCGGAATGAGCAGTTCTTC. It codes for CASSLAGLRNEQFF. The chain is built from TRBV7-2 and TRBJ2-1; D gene uncertain. V was pared by 0 bases and J by 7 bases, with 10 bases between. Germline values: CDR1 SGHTA, CDR2 FQGNSA. This CDR3 comprises 14 residues.

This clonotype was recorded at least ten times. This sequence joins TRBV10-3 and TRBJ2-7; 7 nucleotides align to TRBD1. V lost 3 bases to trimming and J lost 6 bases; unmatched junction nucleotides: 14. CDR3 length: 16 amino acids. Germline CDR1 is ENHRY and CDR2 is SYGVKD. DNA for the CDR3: TGTGCCATCAGTGACCCCAGGGGGACCTACAGGGCCGAGCAGTACTTC. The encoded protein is CAISDPRGTYRAEQYF.